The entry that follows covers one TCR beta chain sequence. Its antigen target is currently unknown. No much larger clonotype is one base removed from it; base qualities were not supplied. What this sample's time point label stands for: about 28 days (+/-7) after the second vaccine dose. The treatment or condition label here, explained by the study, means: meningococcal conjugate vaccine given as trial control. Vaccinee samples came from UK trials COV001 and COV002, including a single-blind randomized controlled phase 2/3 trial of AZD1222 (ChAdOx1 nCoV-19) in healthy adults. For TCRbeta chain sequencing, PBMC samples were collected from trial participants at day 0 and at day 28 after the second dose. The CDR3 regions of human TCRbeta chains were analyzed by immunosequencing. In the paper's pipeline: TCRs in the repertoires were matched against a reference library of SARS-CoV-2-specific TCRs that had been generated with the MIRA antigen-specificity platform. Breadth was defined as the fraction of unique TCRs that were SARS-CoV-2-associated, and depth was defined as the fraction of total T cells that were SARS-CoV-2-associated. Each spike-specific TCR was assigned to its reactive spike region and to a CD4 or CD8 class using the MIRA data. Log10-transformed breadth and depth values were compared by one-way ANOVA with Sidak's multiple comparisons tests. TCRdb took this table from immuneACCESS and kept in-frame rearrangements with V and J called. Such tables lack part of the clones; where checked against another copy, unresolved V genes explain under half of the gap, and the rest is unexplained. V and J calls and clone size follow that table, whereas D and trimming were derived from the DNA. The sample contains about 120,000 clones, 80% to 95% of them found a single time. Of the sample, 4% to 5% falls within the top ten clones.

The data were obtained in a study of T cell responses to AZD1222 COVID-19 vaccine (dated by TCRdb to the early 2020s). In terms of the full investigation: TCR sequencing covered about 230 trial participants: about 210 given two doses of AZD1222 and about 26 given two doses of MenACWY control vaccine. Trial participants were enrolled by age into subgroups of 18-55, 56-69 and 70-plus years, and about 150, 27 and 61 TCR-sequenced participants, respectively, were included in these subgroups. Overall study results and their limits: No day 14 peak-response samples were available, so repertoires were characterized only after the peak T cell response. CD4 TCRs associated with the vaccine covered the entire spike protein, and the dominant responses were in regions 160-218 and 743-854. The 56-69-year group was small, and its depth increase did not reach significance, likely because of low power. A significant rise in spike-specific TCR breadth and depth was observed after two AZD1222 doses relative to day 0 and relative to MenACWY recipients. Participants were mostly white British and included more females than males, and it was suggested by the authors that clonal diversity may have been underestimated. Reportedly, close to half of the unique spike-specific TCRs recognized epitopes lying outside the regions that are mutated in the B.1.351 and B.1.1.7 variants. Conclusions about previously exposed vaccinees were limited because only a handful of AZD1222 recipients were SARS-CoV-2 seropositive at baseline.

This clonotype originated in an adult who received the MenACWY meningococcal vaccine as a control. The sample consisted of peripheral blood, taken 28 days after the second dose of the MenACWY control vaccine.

This receptor has the CDR3 CASSQELRGLGLFF. At the DNA level, the sequence is TGCGCCAGCAGCCAAGAGTTACGAGGGCTCGGTCTGTTCTTC. The rearranged chain carries TRBV4-1 and TRBJ2-1, with TRBD2 as a weak D call on 5 bases. The CDR3 sequence holds 14 residues, the cysteine and phenylalanine included. Left in the record is the CDR3 DNA by itself, 42 bases read in frame from the first base. Trimming takes 0 bases from V and 15 bases from J, and the germline ends sit 18 bases apart. According to the germline V gene, CDR1 reads MGHRA and CDR2 reads YSYEKL.